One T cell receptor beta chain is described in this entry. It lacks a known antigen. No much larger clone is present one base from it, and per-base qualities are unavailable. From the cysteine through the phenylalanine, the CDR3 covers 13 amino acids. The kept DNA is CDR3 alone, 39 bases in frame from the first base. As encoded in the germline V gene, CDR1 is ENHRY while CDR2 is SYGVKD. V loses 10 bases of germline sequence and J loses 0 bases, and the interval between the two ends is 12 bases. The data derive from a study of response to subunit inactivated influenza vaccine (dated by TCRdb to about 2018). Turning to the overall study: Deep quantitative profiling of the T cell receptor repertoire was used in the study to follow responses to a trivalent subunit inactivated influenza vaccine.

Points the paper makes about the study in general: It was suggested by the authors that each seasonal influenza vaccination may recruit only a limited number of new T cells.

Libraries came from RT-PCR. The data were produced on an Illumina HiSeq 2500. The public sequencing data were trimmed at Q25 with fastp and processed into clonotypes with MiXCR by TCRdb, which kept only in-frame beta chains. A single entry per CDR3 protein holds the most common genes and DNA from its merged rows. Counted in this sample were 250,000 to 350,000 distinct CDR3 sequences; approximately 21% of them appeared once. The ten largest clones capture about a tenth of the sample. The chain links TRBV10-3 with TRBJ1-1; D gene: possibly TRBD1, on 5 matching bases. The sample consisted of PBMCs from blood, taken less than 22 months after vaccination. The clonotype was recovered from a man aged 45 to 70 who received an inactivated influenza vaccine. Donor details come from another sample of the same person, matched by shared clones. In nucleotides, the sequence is TGTGCCAGCGGGGACCCCGTGAACACTGAAGCTTTCTTT. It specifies CASGDPVNTEAFF.